One sample yielded the 22 T cell receptor beta chains listed below, sequenced in a study of T cell repertoires in cytomegalovirus infection. TCRdb recomputed calls from the reads with MiXCR, one row per CDR3 protein. The table shows about 740,000 distinct CDR3 sequences, with less than 40% occurring only once. The source material was PBMCs. The source is a human donor in good health (CMV status not recorded). Some clones in this sample may be carry-over from other donors' samples.

This chain joins TRBV6-5 and TRBJ1-6; D is unresolved. The CDR3 is 15 residues long. V was clipped by 1 base and J by 6 bases, with 10 bases between them. Germline loops: CDR1 MNHEY, CDR2 SVGAGI. The chain's CDR3 is CASSYFSQSNSPLHF. For the CDR3, the DNA is TGTGCCAGCAGTTACTTTTCCCAGTCTAATTCACCCCTCCACTTT.

The gene calls are TRBV28 and TRBJ1-4; D possibly corresponds to TRBD1 (5 bases). This CDR3 spans 16 amino acids. Germline CDR1 and CDR2: MDHEN and SYDVKM. Trimming pared 5 bases from V and 8 bases from J, leaving 21 bases between. Written as DNA, the CDR3 is TGTGCCAGCAGTATCTTCGCAGGGTTTTCGGCCGAAAAACTGTTTTTT. Its translation: CASSIFAGFSAEKLFF. Full variable domain (rest looked up from reference TRBV28 and TRBJ1-4): DVKVTQSSRYLVKRTGEKVFLECVQDMDHENMFWYRQDPGLGLRLIYFSYDVKMKEKGDIPEGYSVSREKKERFSLILESASTNQTSMYLCASSIFAGFSAEKLFFGSGTQLSVL.

In its sample, this clonotype was seen once. A read error is possible here, since a much larger clone lies one base away. The J gene is TRBJ2-7, the V gene TRBV28; TRBD1 matches at 9 bases. The CDR3 loop spans 16 amino acids. From germline, CDR1 is MDHEN and CDR2 SYDVKM. The CDR3 region is CASRGAAGTGFHEKYF. DNA for the CDR3: TGTGCCAGCAGGGGAGCGGCCGGGACAGGGTTCCACGAGAAGTACTTC. The whole variable domain, filled in from reference TRBV28 and TRBJ2-7, reads DVKVTQSSRYLVKRTGEKVFLECVQDMDHENMFWYRQDPGLGLRLIYFSYDVKMKEKGDIPEGYSVSREKKERFSLILESASTNQTSMYLCASRGAAGTGFHEKYFGPGTRLTVT.

The chain recombines TRBV28 with TRBJ2-5; D remains unclear. Trimming cost V 4 bases and J 2 bases, with 11 bases left between them. Germline V gene data show CDR1 as MDHEN and CDR2 as SYDVKM. The length of the CDR3 is 14 residues. This CDR3 is CASSSQTQQETQYF. In nucleotides, the CDR3 is TGTGCCAGCAGTTCCCAGACTCAACAAGAGACCCAGTACTTC.

This clonotype showed up just a few times. One junction end does not reproduce the germline sequence, and a read error may be involved. V is TRBV7-9 and J is TRBJ2-1; TRBD2 matches at 7 bases. The CDR3 runs 15 residues. Germline CDR1 SEHNR, CDR2 FQNEAQ (reference sequence). The CDR3 coding sequence is TGTGCCAGCATCTTAGGGGAGGGTCACTCGAATGAGCAGTTCTTC. Translation gives CASILGEGHSNEQFF.

This clonotype has a handful of counts. The genes are TRBV12-3 or TRBV12-4 and TRBJ2-1; D is unclear. The CDR3 runs 13 residues. Trimming shortened V by 7 bases and J by 9 bases, and 16 bases separated the two germline ends. CDR3 sequence (DNA): TGTGCCAGCACTTCTCTATTTACGGGTGAGCAGTTCTTC. It specifies CASTSLFTGEQFF.

This clonotype turned up a few times. This chain joins TRBV6-1 and TRBJ2-5; weak D call: TRBD2 (5 bases). CDR3 length: 14 amino acids. Deletions cut 8 bases from V and 2 bases from J, with 15 bases between. The V gene's germline CDR1 is MNHNS and CDR2 SASEGT. CDR3 residues: CASGKRFGQETQYF. The CDR3 DNA reads TGTGCCAGCGGAAAGCGGTTCGGGCAAGAGACCCAGTACTTC.

In the case of this clonotype: Because the CDR3 is missing its conserved closing phenylalanine or tryptophan, this is likely a read error. V usage is TRBV7-6 and J usage is TRBJ2-1; D unclear. The V end was cut by 7 bases, the J end by 8 bases, with 15 bases between. This CDR3 contains 13 residues. CDR1 is SGHVS, CDR2 FNYEAQ, per germline. This CDR3 is CASTTGVQDEQFL. CDR3 DNA: TGTGCCAGCACCACTGGGGTTCAGGATGAGCAGTTCTTA.

This clonotype occurred many times. This chain joins TRBV12-3 or TRBV12-4 and TRBJ1-5; 7 bases align to TRBD1. The CDR3 loop spans 14 amino acids. The ends lost 3 bases at V and 6 bases at J; junction bases unmatched: 5. CDR3 nucleotide sequence: TGTGCCAGCAGTTTGGAGGGGGCGACTCAGCCCCAGCATTTT. Protein product: CASSLEGATQPQHF.

The chain uses TRBV24-1 and TRBJ1-2, with 7 bases that match TRBD1. Germline V gives CDR1 KGHDR, CDR2 SFDVKD. J was trimmed by 4 bases and V by 6 bases; bases with no gene match: 4. This CDR3 comprises 13 residues. CDR3 loop: CATSKTGVYGYTF. The CDR3 DNA sequence: TGTGCCACCAGTAAAACAGGGGTCTATGGCTACACCTTC.

The CDR3 spells CSVDGRRIQETQYF. The CDR3 DNA sequence: TGCAGCGTTGACGGCAGGAGAATCCAAGAGACCCAGTACTTC. J is TRBJ2-5 and V is TRBV29-1; D is uncertain. The germline V gene encodes CDR1 SQVTM and CDR2 ANQGSEA. The CDR3 has 14 amino acids. Trimming shortened V by 3 bases and J by 1 base, and 12 bases separated the two germline ends.

This clonotype was seen a handful of times. This sequence joins TRBV30 and TRBJ1-4; D may be TRBD1 (6 bases). CDR1 is GTSNPN, CDR2 SVGIG, per germline (reference sequence). The CDR3 totals 15 residues. V shed 5 bases and J shed 3 bases, with 16 bases lying between them. The CDR3 sequence: CAWAPSGAANEKLFF. In nucleotides, the CDR3 is TGTGCCTGGGCCCCGTCAGGGGCGGCTAATGAAAAACTGTTTTTT.

This clonotype was detected a few times. The genes are TRBV6-6 and TRBJ1-5; 9 nucleotides align to TRBD1. Germline assignment: CDR1 MNHNY and CDR2 SVGAGI (reference sequence). CDR3 length equals 17 residues. J gave up 1 base and V 4 bases, and 8 bases lay outside the gene matches. CDR3 DNA sequence: TGTGCCAGCAGTTGGGACAGGGCTGAGGGGAGCAATCAGCCCCAGCATTTT. The encoded protein is CASSWDRAEGSNQPQHF.

Comment on this clonotype: Its ends do not fully match the called genes, so a read error is possible. This sequence joins TRBV12-3 or TRBV12-4 and TRBJ1-6; the match to TRBD1 covers 7 bases. The CDR3 spans 17 residues. CDR3 nucleotide sequence: TGTGCCAGCAGTGGGGGGAGACAGGGAATAAATAATTCACCCCTCCAATTT. Amino acids: CASSGGRQGINNSPLQF.

With respect to this clonotype: The junction shows a germline mismatch at one end, possibly a read error. This chain links TRBV3-1 with TRBJ2-4; TRBD2 agrees at 8 bases. The CDR3 covers 17 residues. Germline V gene sequence: CDR1 LGHDT, CDR2 YNNKEL (reference sequence). CDR3 protein: CASSQDLAFGLPGLVVF. The CDR3 DNA reads as TGTGCCAGCAGCCAAGATCTGGCTTTTGGGCTCCCGGGACTAGTCGTCTTC.

This clonotype was recorded a few times. The chain uses TRBV7-9 and TRBJ1-1, with 9 positions matching TRBD1. Trimming took 6 bases from V and 2 from J; bases not matched to a gene: 10. The CDR3 sequence is 16 residues long. CDR1 and CDR2 from the germline V gene are SEHNR and FQNEAQ (reference sequence). The CDR3 loop reads CASSRGTGSLNTEAFF. CDR3 sequence (DNA): TGTGCCAGCAGTCGTGGGACAGGGTCTCTAAACACTGAAGCTTTCTTT. Together with reference TRBV7-9 and TRBJ1-1, the CDR3 gives the full variable domain: DTGVSQNPRHKITKRGQNVTFRCDPISEHNRLYWYRQTLGQGPEFLTYFQNEAQLEKSRLLSDRFSAERPKGSFSTLEIQRTEQGDSAMYLCASSRGTGSLNTEAFFGQGTRLTVV.

V and J are TRBV7-9 and TRBJ2-3; D possibly corresponds to TRBD1 (5 bases). Germline CDR1 reads SEHNR; CDR2 reads FQNEAQ (reference sequence). V lost 2 bases to trimming and J lost 6 bases, with 12 bases between them. The CDR3 spans 14 residues. Here the CDR3 DNA reads TGTGCCAGCAGCTTACACCAGGGCTGGGATACGCAGTATTTT. This encodes CASSLHQGWDTQYF.

This sequence joins TRBV12-3 or TRBV12-4 and TRBJ1-2; TRBD1 is a possible D gene (6 bases). The CDR3 is 11 amino acids. Deletions cut 6 bases from V and 11 bases from J, with 13 bases between. The CDR3 sequence is CASSLGQTYTF. The CDR3, as DNA: TGTGCCAGCAGCCTCGGACAGACTTACACCTTC.

This clonotype was seen a handful of times. This chain joins TRBV28 and TRBJ2-5; no clear D gene. V lost 6 bases to trimming and J lost 6 bases, with 8 bases between them. The CDR3 runs to 11 residues. Germline V CDR1 and CDR2: MDHEN, SYDVKM. CDR3 coding DNA: TGTGCCAGCAGCTCCCCGCAGACCCAGTACTTC. It translates to CASSSPQTQYF. The full variable domain, completed using reference TRBV28 and TRBJ2-5, is DVKVTQSSRYLVKRTGEKVFLECVQDMDHENMFWYRQDPGLGLRLIYFSYDVKMKEKGDIPEGYSVSREKKERFSLILESASTNQTSMYLCASSSPQTQYFGPGTRLLVL.

This rearrangement joins TRBV7-2 to TRBJ2-7; D call uncertain. Deletions cut 1 base from V and 3 bases from J, with 13 bases between. Germline CDR1 reads SGHTA; CDR2 reads FQGNSA. CDR3 length: 15 amino acids. DNA of the CDR3: TGTGCCAGCAGCTTAGGTCCAGGTATGATCTACGAGCAGTACTTC. It encodes CASSLGPGMIYEQYF.

This clonotype came up a few times. The rearrangement joins TRBV20-1 to TRBJ2-5; weak D call: TRBD2 (6 bases). The germline V gene has CDR1 DFQATT and CDR2 SNEGSKA (reference sequence). This CDR3 has 15 amino acids. V was clipped by 1 base and J by 2 bases, with 14 bases between them. The CDR3 DNA reads as TGCAGTGCTAGAGGCGGCCGTAGCGGACAAGAGACCCAGTACTTC. Its translation: CSARGGRSGQETQYF.

With respect to this clonotype: The conserved phenylalanine or tryptophan is not found at the CDR3 terminus, so this likely reflects a read error. No DNA is shown, since the ends of the CDR3 on it are uncertain; the CDR3 is the one TCRdb lists. The chain employs TRBV27 and TRBJ1-6; TRBD1, the D gene given by the table, was not confirmed from the DNA. The CDR3 is 14 amino acids long, termini counted. The germline gives CDR1 MNHEY, CDR2 SMNVEV (reference sequence). This CDR3 is CARKEDRYNSPLPC.